Below, one TCR beta chain is given with its context. The antigen is undetermined. Cells stained for CD3, CD4, CD8, CD45RA, CD27 and viability were sorted into four CD45RA/CD27 subsets. The beta constant-region primer was an equimolar mix of two oligonucleotides covering TRBC1 and TRBC2. Nested alpha and beta constant-region primers with the SP2 primer drove four PCR rounds on ligated cDNA. TCRdb analysed the UMI-ligation and nested PCR reads with MiXCR anew, one entry per CDR3 protein. The sample gives 130,000 to 150,000 distinct CDR3 sequences, about 20% of which show up once; 0.11% is in the top ten. This record comes from a study of naive and memory T cell subsets. V gave up 3 bases and J gave up 3 bases, with 13 bases separating them. The germline V gene has CDR1 SGHRS and CDR2 YFSETQ. The CDR3 has 14 amino acids. The study, taken as a whole, reports: TCR counts from RNA may reflect activation-linked expression changes. Naive repertoires, especially CD8, held a few larger clonotypes, possibly memory cells re-expressing CD45RA. Over 95% of naive TCR sequences appeared only once after error correction, unlike memory subsets. There was no ground truth to check naive and memory subset results.

The chain carries TRBV5-1 and TRBJ2-7, with D perhaps TRBD1 (5 bases). The origin of this receptor is a human donor in good health. Sequencing input: naive CD4+ T cells from blood. CDR3 region: CASSYETASYEQYF. DNA for the CDR3: TGCGCCAGCAGCTATGAGACAGCAAGCTACGAGCAGTACTTC.